The count of the clone carrying this T cell receptor (beta chain) is one. The antigen is not known. The study based diagnoses on clinical symptoms, serum thyroxine and TRAb, thyroid ultrasound and orbital computed tomography. CDR3 size: 14 residues. Per the germline V gene, CDR1 is MDHEN and CDR2 is SYDVKM. J lost 5 bases, V lost 3 bases, and 7 bases had no gene match. These data are taken from a study of T cells in Graves' hyperthyroidism and ophthalmopathy. Amplified regions were TCR beta CDR3 sequences from RNA transcripts. First-round RT-PCR targeting the TCR CDR3 was performed with the HTBI primer set. TCRdb reanalysed the multiplex PCR reads using MiXCR and keeps one entry per CDR3 protein. The sample includes approximately 220,000 distinct CDR3 sequences, 15% to 20% seen only once; the top ten take just under 45%. Points from the study as a whole: Classification by a 13 V-J model distinguished ophthalmopathy from stable hyperthyroidism.

The sample consisted of blood. The chain combines TRBV28 with TRBJ2-7; 7 bases match TRBD2. This sequence originates from a man aged 35 to 55 with Graves' hyperthyroidism. CDR3 coding DNA: TGTGCCAGCAGTTTGGTGGGAGGGCCCAACGAGCAGTACTTC. Protein: CASSLVGGPNEQYF.